This entry concerns a single T cell receptor (beta chain). Antigen unknown. This record comes from a study of cytomegalovirus exposure and HLA in healthy donors. Study observations and caveats: In a later analysis, compared with equally common non-associated chains, HLA-associated beta chains were more expanded.

PCR primers comprised 60 Vbeta and 13 Jbeta primers. Produced via immunoSEQ multiplex PCR; TCRdb's table is partial and in-frame only. The data hold roughly 140,000 clones, with roughly 80% observed a single time. Trimming removed 3 bases at V and 5 bases at J, with 17 bases between. Germline V CDR1 and CDR2: GTSNPN, SVGIG (reference sequence). This CDR3 comprises 14 residues. The chain employs TRBV30 and TRBJ2-7, with D hard to call. The sample comprised PBMCs. The clonotype comes from a male donor in good health and CMV-seronegative. In nucleotides, the CDR3 is TGTGCCTGGAGCGTCGGTAGCAGTAAAGACGAGCAGTACTTC. It specifies CAWSVGSSKDEQYF.